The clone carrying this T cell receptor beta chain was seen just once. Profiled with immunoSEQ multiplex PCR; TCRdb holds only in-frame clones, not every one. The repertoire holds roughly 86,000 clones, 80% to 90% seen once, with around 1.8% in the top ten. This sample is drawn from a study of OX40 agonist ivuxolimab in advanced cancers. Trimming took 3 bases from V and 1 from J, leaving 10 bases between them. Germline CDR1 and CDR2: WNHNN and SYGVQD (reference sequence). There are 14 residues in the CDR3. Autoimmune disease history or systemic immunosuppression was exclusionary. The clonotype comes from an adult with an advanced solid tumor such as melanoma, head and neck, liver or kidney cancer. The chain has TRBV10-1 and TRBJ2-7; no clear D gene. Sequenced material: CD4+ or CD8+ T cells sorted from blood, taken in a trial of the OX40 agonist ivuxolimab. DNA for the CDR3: TGCGCCAGCAGTGACGCTGGGGTTTCCTACGAGCAGTACTTC. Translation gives CASSDAGVSYEQYF.